This is a list of T cell receptor beta chains from one sample in a study of cytomegalovirus exposure and HLA in healthy donors. Assay: immunoSEQ multiplex PCR; the TCRdb copy retains only in-frame clones and omits some. The profile covers 180,000 or so clones, with about 75% appearing a single time and over 12% taken by the ten largest. The specimen sequenced was PBMCs. The receptor source for this set is a man between 45 and 60 years old in good health and CMV-seropositive. Both conserved end residues are part of each CDR3. Fields, in order: J gene, V gene, CDR3 protein.

TRBJ2-2	TRBV2	CASSGQGYTLTGELFF
TRBJ2-1	TRBV15	CATSGTGRYNEQFF
TRBJ2-3	TRBV28	CASLQRKNRGRTDTQYF
TRBJ2-5	TRBV5-4	CASSLGQGARYQETQYF
TRBJ2-7	TRBV30	CAWNSAREQYF
TRBJ1-1	TRBV6-5	CASGGGALNTEAFF
TRBJ1-1	TRBV28	CASRNFDRANTEAFF
TRBJ2-2	TRBV7-8	CASSPLSGGANGELFF
TRBJ1-2	TRBV7-2	CASSLEGNQGPRF
TRBJ1-5	TRBV5-6	CASSPGQGSQPQHF
TRBJ1-1	TRBV5-4	CASSLPRNTEAFF
TRBJ2-7	TRBV5-1	CASSLNGGSYEQYF
TRBJ2-1	TRBV4-2	CASRGLAGPGEQFF
TRBJ2-2	TRBV9	CASSPGGSGELFF
TRBJ2-6	TRBV5-8	CASSWTGVAGANVLTF
TRBJ1-5	TRBV6-5	CASSYSGGGQPQHF
TRBJ1-2	TRBV5-1	CASSLTVESRYTF
TRBJ2-1	TRBV11-1	CASRRGYNEQFF
TRBJ1-2	TRBV9	CASSVVPGIQNYGYTF
TRBJ1-1	TRBV28	CASSLLDRDNTEAFF
TRBJ1-1	TRBV6-5	CASSYSWGPANTEAFF
TRBJ2-3	TRBV11-2	CASSLGVAGADTQYF
TRBJ1-3	TRBV7-9	CASSLSFSGNTIYF
TRBJ1-5	TRBV25-1	CASRGRGPYSNQPQHF
TRBJ2-7	TRBV6-1	CASSEAPGVVREQYF
TRBJ1-1	TRBV7-9	CASSLGARQAFF
TRBJ2-2	TRBV7-9	CASSLNGRWVGVTGELFF
TRBJ1-1	TRBV5-1	CASSSQGNTEAFF
TRBJ2-4	TRBV11-2	CASSLDRGQGIQYF
TRBJ2-3	TRBV5-1	CASSSSTDTQYF
TRBJ1-5	TRBV7-2	CASSLGSGSNQPQHF
TRBJ2-3	TRBV2	CASSERTSGAMDTQYF
TRBJ2-5	TRBV28	CASRTGTSGSWDQYF
TRBJ2-4	TRBV2	CASGTQGRSKNIQYF
TRBJ1-1	TRBV9	CASSLRGNTEAFF
TRBJ1-4	TRBV11-2	CASSIYRTGGGEKLFF
TRBJ2-1	TRBV7-3	CASSATGLAGNNEQFF
TRBJ1-2	TRBV6-5	CASSSTGSAGYTF
TRBJ2-2	TRBV9	CASSTSGGAGGELFF
TRBJ1-2	TRBV6-5	CASSYVRTGGGYGYTF
TRBJ1-2	TRBV15	CATSRVTGTDYGYTF
TRBJ2-3	TRBV2	CASSSSETSGGDTQYF
TRBJ1-5	TRBV4-2	CASSHRGHNQPQHF
TRBJ1-6	TRBV30	CAWRGSGTLHF
TRBJ1-1	TRBV28	CASSFGLGGQKAFF
TRBJ2-2	TRBV19	CASSIPTVSTGELFF
TRBJ1-6	TRBV27	CASRGGQGGPLLHF
TRBJ1-5	TRBV6-5	CASSPYSNQPQHF
TRBJ1-2	TRBV29-1	CSVASETGYSYGYTF
TRBJ2-7	TRBV14	CASSQVRGGREQYF
TRBJ1-1	TRBV7-8	CASSPRTGLMTEAFF
TRBJ2-3	TRBV5-1	CASSLAGGNLDTQYF
TRBJ1-1	TRBV7-8	CASSLAQWGGSDTEAFF
TRBJ1-6	TRBV30	CAWSVGTGNSPLHF
TRBJ2-2	TRBV6-1	CASSEPGGGTGELFF
TRBJ2-3	TRBV6-4	CASSDSPWTSGSTDTQYF
TRBJ2-5	TRBV4-3	CASSQGGLAGTQETQYF
TRBJ2-3	TRBV6-4	CASSRTSGSTDTQYF
TRBJ1-1	TRBV11-2	CASSRSGWGRETEAFF